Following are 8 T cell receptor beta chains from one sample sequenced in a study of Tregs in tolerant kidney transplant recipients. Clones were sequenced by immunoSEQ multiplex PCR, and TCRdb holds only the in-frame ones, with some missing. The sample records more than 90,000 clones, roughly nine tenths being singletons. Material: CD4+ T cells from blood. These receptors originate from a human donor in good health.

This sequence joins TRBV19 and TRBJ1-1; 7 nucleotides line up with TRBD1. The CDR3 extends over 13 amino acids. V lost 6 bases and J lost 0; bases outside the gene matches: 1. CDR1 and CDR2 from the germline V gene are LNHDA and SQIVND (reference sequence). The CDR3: CASSDRVNTEAFF. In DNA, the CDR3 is TGTGCCAGTAGCGACAGGGTGAACACTGAAGCTTTCTTT.

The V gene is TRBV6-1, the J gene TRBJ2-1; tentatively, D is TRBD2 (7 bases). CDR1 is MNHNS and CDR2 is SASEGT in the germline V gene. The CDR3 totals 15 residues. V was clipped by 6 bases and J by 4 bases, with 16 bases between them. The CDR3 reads CASRTQGGIYNEQFF. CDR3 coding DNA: TGTGCCAGCAGGACACAGGGAGGGATTTACAATGAGCAGTTCTTC.

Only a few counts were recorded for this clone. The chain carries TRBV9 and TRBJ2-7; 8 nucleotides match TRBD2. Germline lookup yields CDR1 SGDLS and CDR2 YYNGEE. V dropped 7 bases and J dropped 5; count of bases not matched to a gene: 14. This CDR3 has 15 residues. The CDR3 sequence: CASSTGTRDIDEQYF. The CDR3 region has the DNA TGTGCCAGCTCGACCGGGACTAGGGATATCGACGAGCAGTACTTC.

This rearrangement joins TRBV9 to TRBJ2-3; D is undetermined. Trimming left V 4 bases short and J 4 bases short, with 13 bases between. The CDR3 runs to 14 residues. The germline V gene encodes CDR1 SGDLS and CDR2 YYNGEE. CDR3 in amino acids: CASSWAMTADTQYF. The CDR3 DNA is TGTGCCAGCAGCTGGGCCATGACGGCAGATACGCAGTATTTT.

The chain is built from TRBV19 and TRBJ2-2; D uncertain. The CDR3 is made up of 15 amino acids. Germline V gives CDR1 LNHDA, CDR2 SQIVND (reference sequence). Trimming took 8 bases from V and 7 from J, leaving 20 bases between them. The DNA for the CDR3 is TGTGCCAGTCAACAGCAGGCAAAGGTCAGCGGGGAGCTGTTTTTT. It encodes CASQQQAKVSGELFF. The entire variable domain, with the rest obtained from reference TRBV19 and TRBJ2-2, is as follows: DGGITQSPKYLFRKEGQNVTLSCEQNLNHDAMYWYRQDPGQGLRLIYYSQIVNDFQKGDIAEGYSVSREKKESFPLTVTSAQKNPTAFYLCASQQQAKVSGELFFGEGSRLTVL.

The CDR3 DNA sequence: TGTGCCAGCAGCACCCGGGACAGGGAAAAGTTCGCGAACACCGGGGAGCTGTTTTTT. Translating it yields CASSTRDREKFANTGELFF. The J gene is TRBJ2-2, the V gene TRBV7-9; TRBD1 agrees at 9 bases. CDR1 is SEHNR and CDR2 is FQNEAQ in the germline V gene (reference sequence). Unmatched junction bases numbered 13, after V lost 5 bases and J lost 0 bases. This CDR3 comprises 19 residues.

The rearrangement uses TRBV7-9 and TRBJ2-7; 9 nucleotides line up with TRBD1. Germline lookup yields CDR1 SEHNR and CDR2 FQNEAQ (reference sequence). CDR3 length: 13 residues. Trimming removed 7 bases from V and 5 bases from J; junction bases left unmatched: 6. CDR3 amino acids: CASNQGQGNEQYF. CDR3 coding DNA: TGTGCCAGCAACCAGGGACAGGGCAACGAGCAGTACTTC. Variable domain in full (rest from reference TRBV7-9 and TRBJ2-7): DTGVSQNPRHKITKRGQNVTFRCDPISEHNRLYWYRQTLGQGPEFLTYFQNEAQLEKSRLLSDRFSAERPKGSFSTLEIQRTEQGDSAMYLCASNQGQGNEQYFGPGTRLTVT.

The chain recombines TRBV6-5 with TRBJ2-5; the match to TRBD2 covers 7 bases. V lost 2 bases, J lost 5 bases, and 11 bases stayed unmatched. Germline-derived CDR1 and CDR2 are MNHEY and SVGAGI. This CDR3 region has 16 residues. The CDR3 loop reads CASSYAVTGTIETQYF. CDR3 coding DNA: TGTGCCAGCAGTTACGCAGTAACCGGGACTATCGAGACCCAGTACTTC.